The 21 T cell receptor beta chains below were found in one sample sequenced in a study of blood T cell dynamics during melanoma immunotherapy. Time point reported: pre-treatment baseline. Data came from immunoSEQ multiplex PCR; TCRdb stores just in-frame clones and leaves some out. The sample records some 16,000 clones, 85% being singletons. Sequenced material: blood, taken from a patient treated with checkpoint blockade. Every receptor here comes from a human donor with melanoma.

The genes are TRBV5-1 and TRBJ1-3, with 9 bases lining up with TRBD1. Trimming at V came to 3 bases and at J to 0 bases, leaving 7 bases not matched to a gene. In germline, CDR1 is SGHRS, CDR2 YFSETQ. The CDR3 is 17 amino acids. The CDR3 spells CASSYSGTGISGNTIYF. In DNA form, the CDR3 reads TGCGCCAGCAGCTACTCCGGGACAGGGATCTCTGGAAACACCATATATTTT.

The chain has TRBV2 and TRBJ2-3; 9 nucleotides align to TRBD2. The trim removed 8 bases at V and 5 bases at J, leaving 11 bases unmatched. Germline V CDR1 and CDR2: SNHLY, FYNNEI. The CDR3 length is 15 residues. The CDR3 DNA is TGTGCCAGCGGCGTGCCTAGCGGGGATGAAGATACGCAGTATTTT. Its protein is CASGVPSGDEDTQYF.

The genes are TRBV28 and TRBJ1-1; D is ambiguous. The germline CDR1 and CDR2 sequences are MDHEN and SYDVKM. This CDR3 spans 13 amino acids. V lost 2 bases and J lost 4, with 8 bases in between. The CDR3 region has the DNA TGTGCCAGCAGTTTAATGCCGACCACTGAAGCTTTCTTT. Its translation: CASSLMPTTEAFF. Variable domain in full (rest from reference TRBV28 and TRBJ1-1): DVKVTQSSRYLVKRTGEKVFLECVQDMDHENMFWYRQDPGLGLRLIYFSYDVKMKEKGDIPEGYSVSREKKERFSLILESASTNQTSMYLCASSLMPTTEAFFGQGTRLTVV.

This chain joins TRBV10-3 and TRBJ1-3; D call uncertain. CDR3 length equals 16 residues. Deletions cut 0 bases from V and 2 bases from J, with 11 bases between. The germline CDR1 and CDR2 sequences are ENHRY and SYGVKD. CDR3 residues: CAISESTGRTGNTIYF. The CDR3 coding sequence is TGTGCCATCAGTGAGTCGACGGGCAGGACTGGAAACACCATATATTTT.

Here the CDR3 reads CASSLVGNEKLFF. The DNA for the CDR3 is TGTGCCAGCAGCTTGGTGGGGAATGAAAAACTGTTTTTT. This sequence joins TRBV5-5 and TRBJ1-4; no definite D call. The CDR3 has 13 residues. Between the trimmed V and J ends, which lost 0 bases and 5 bases, there was a span of 5 bases. Germline CDR1 and CDR2: SGHKS and YYEKEE (reference sequence).

Notes on this clone: Relative to the germline gene, one junction end is altered; a read error may explain this. This rearrangement joins TRBV10-3 to TRBJ1-5, with 8 bases aligning to TRBD1. The CDR3 consists of 15 residues. The germline CDR1 and CDR2 sequences are ENHRY and SYGVKD. The CDR3 is CASSKDRVFDQPQHF. The CDR3 nucleotides are TGTGCCAGCAGTAAGGACAGGGTTTTTGATCAGCCCCAGCATTTT.

The rearrangement links TRBV30 to TRBJ2-7; D possibly matches TRBD1 or TRBD2 (5 bases each). V was clipped by 5 bases and J by 2 bases, with 13 bases between them. CDR1 is GTSNPN, CDR2 SVGIG, per germline (reference sequence). This CDR3 comprises 13 residues. CDR3 bases: TGTGCCTGGCGACGGGACCGCCCCTACGAGCAGTACTTC. Translation gives CAWRRDRPYEQYF.

V and J are TRBV5-1 and TRBJ1-5; D may be TRBD1 (5 bases). Trimming shortened V by 2 bases and J by 4 bases, and 22 bases separated the two germline ends. Germline V lookup: CDR1 SGHRS, CDR2 YFSETQ. CDR3 length: 18 residues. DNA of the CDR3: TGCGCCAGCAGCTTTTTTCCAGGGATTGGGCGTGGGAATCAGCCCCAGCATTTT. Translated, it gives CASSFFPGIGRGNQPQHF.

The chain joins TRBV19 to TRBJ2-2; TRBD2 matches at 12 bases. The CDR3 totals 18 residues. Germline V gene sequence: CDR1 LNHDA, CDR2 SQIVND (reference sequence). Trimming cost V 5 bases and J 4 bases; bases outside gene matches: 11. Here the CDR3 DNA reads TGTGCCAGTAGTGGGCCTAGCGGGGGGGCTGTCGGCACCGGGGAGCTGTTTTTT. It specifies CASSGPSGGAVGTGELFF.

The rearrangement uses TRBV19 and TRBJ2-1; 8 bases agree with TRBD1. CDR3 size: 15 residues. Germline loops: CDR1 LNHDA, CDR2 SQIVND (reference sequence). The trim removed 3 bases at V and 4 bases at J, leaving 5 bases unmatched. The CDR3 protein is CASSISQGAYNEQFF. Written as DNA, the CDR3 is TGTGCCAGTAGTATTAGCCAGGGGGCTTACAATGAGCAGTTCTTC.

The chain uses TRBV11-2 and TRBJ2-5; 10 positions agree with TRBD2. With 1 base clipped from V and 0 bases from J, the junction kept 2 bases outside the gene matches. CDR3 length: 16 amino acids. Germline V lookup: CDR1 SGHAT, CDR2 FQNNGV. This CDR3 reads CASSLVLAGDQETQYF. CDR3 coding DNA: TGTGCCAGCAGCTTAGTTCTAGCGGGGGACCAAGAGACCCAGTACTTC.

V gene TRBV5-1 combines with J gene TRBJ1-2, with D unclear. Trimming took off 0 bases at V and 8 bases at J, with 20 bases between the two ends. This CDR3 has 16 amino acids. Germline values: CDR1 SGHRS, CDR2 YFSETQ. In nucleotides, the CDR3 is TGCGCCAGCAGCTTGGCCGGGGTGGGAGGCCCGGGAGGCTACACCTTC. As protein: CASSLAGVGGPGGYTF.

The rearrangement uses TRBV6-1 and TRBJ2-2; 9 positions match TRBD1. Trimming at V came to 5 bases and at J to 2 bases, leaving 3 bases not matched to a gene. The CDR3 has 15 residues. In germline, CDR1 is MNHNS, CDR2 SASEGT. Written as DNA, the CDR3 is TGTGCCAGCAGTCCGGGACAGGGAAACACCGGGGAGCTGTTTTTT. The encoded protein is CASSPGQGNTGELFF.

This chain connects TRBV5-6 to TRBJ2-5; TRBD2 agrees at 7 bases. This CDR3 spans 18 amino acids. The V gene end was trimmed by 4 bases and the J gene end by 1 base; junction bases not matched to a gene: 16. Germline values: CDR1 SGHDT, CDR2 YYEEEE. CDR3 amino acids: CASSPGLLADESQETQYF. CDR3 sequence (DNA): TGTGCCAGCAGCCCTGGGCTGCTAGCGGACGAATCCCAAGAGACCCAGTACTTC.

This rearrangement joins TRBV7-2 to TRBJ2-5, with D uncertain. With 2 bases removed from V and 4 bases from J, the gap between germline ends came to 2 bases. Germline CDR1 SGHTA, CDR2 FQGNSA. CDR3 length equals 11 residues. CDR3 DNA sequence: TGTGCCAGCAGCTTATTAGAGACCCAGTACTTC. Translating gives CASSLLETQYF.

V and J are TRBV30 and TRBJ1-6, with 8 bases fitting TRBD1. The germline V gene has CDR1 GTSNPN and CDR2 SVGIG (reference sequence). CDR3 size: 13 residues. Unmatched junction bases numbered 2, after V lost 4 bases and J lost 6 bases. The chain's CDR3 is CAWTQGANSPLHF. CDR3 DNA: TGTGCCTGGACCCAGGGGGCTAATTCACCCCTCCACTTT.

This clone was found a few times. The DNA of the CDR3 is TGTGCCAGCAGTGAATTAGGGGAAGTCTACGAGCAGTACTTC. Amino acid sequence: CASSELGEVYEQYF. This chain uses TRBV6-1 with TRBJ2-7, with D possibly being TRBD1 (5 bases). This CDR3 contains 14 residues. Germline V lookup: CDR1 MNHNS, CDR2 SASEGT. Between the trimmed V and J ends, which lost 2 bases and 3 bases, there was a span of 11 bases.

The V call is TRBV30, the J call TRBJ2-2; TRBD1 matches at 7 bases. The junction had 7 bases not matched to a gene; V was cut back by 5 bases and J by 4 bases. Germline-derived CDR1 and CDR2 are GTSNPN and SVGIG (reference sequence). The CDR3 spans 14 residues. In nucleotides, the CDR3 is TGTGCCTGGTCAACAGGGGTTACCACCGGGGAGCTGTTTTTT. It yields the protein CAWSTGVTTGELFF.

The V and J genes are TRBV2 and TRBJ2-3; TRBD2 aligns across 10 bases. V was clipped by 6 bases and J by 5 bases; unmatched bases: 8. The CDR3 has 15 residues. Germline lookup yields CDR1 SNHLY and CDR2 FYNNEI. CDR3 in DNA: TGTGCCAGCAGAGCGAGCGGGGGGGCCGTAGATACGCAGTATTTT. This gives the protein CASRASGGAVDTQYF.

This chain joins TRBV18 and TRBJ2-7, with 10 bases identical to TRBD1. This CDR3 comprises 14 residues. Germline lookup yields CDR1 KGHSH and CDR2 LQKENI. The junction had 2 bases not matched to a gene; V was cut back by 1 base and J by 5 bases. The CDR3 DNA reads as TGTGCCAGCTCACCACGACAGGGGGCCGACGAGCAGTACTTC. It translates to CASSPRQGADEQYF.

The V call is TRBV27, the J call TRBJ1-6; D remains ambiguous. This CDR3 is built from 17 residues. V was cut by 0 bases and J by 6 bases, with 15 bases left in between. Germline CDR1 reads MNHEY; CDR2 reads SMNVEV (reference sequence). CDR3 sequence: CASSLSLRGSGNSPLHF. As DNA, the CDR3 is TGTGCCAGCAGTTTATCTCTCCGGGGATCGGGTAATTCACCCCTCCACTTT.